The clone carrying this T cell receptor (beta chain) was seen only a few times. This entry belongs to a study of identical twins. One entry per CDR3 protein, called by TCRdb with MiXCR from the 5' RACE reads. The sample lists around 230,000 distinct CDR3 sequences, approximately 7.1% seen once, with approximately 15% in the top ten. This CDR3 region has 13 residues. With 4 bases clipped from V and 6 bases from J, the junction kept 7 bases outside the gene matches. The germline CDR1 and CDR2 sequences are SGDLS and YYNGEE. Another study also made use of these data, one on T cells expressing NK-cell markers.

This sequence joins TRBV9 and TRBJ2-7, with TRBD2 matching over 7 bases. This TCR was recovered from a woman between 18 and 30 years old in good health. Sequencing was performed on CD8+ T cells sorted from blood. Written as DNA, the CDR3 is TGTGCCAGCAGCTTGGGGGGGGGTAGCGAGCAGTACTTC. Translation gives CASSLGGGSEQYF.